The clone carrying this T cell receptor (beta chain) has only a few counts. Antigen unknown. This record belongs to a study of T-cell memory formation after mild COVID-19. Study information: TCR clusters showed largely donor specificity.

The germline gives CDR1 MDHEN, CDR2 SYDVKM. The length of the CDR3 is 13 residues. V gave up 3 bases and J gave up 10 bases, with 10 bases separating them. 5'RACE, which relied on constant-segment primers, yielded TCR alpha and TCR beta cDNA libraries carrying sample barcodes and UMIs. TCRdb reprocessed the 5' RACE reads via MiXCR and lists one record per CDR3 protein. The sample has 300,000 to 400,000 distinct CDR3 sequences, roughly 21% seen once. Study-wide points: While clones contracting from day 15 to 85 were balanced between CD4 and CD8, later expanders leaned CD4+.

Sequenced input: PBMCs or a T cell subset sorted from them (not recorded which). This sequence joins TRBV28 and TRBJ2-6, with D unclear. The clonotype comes from an adult woman who had mild COVID-19 (a few samples of this study predate the infection). Cell type and time point are not known. The CDR3 DNA is TGTGCCAGCAGTTTTCAGACACCTAACGTCCTGACTTTC. Protein sequence: CASSFQTPNVLTF.